This TCR beta chain derives from a study of shared clonotypes between healthy human individuals (dated by TCRdb to about 2020). Describing the broader study: A couple of women and three men aged 18 to 49 years were included in the cohort. For each donor, CD4 naive and CD4 memory were each run on three plates, CD8 naive on two plates, and CD8 memory on one plate. To estimate repertoire size and how much clonotypes are shared between individuals, the study performed deep sequencing of blood TCR repertoires from five healthy adults. Libraries were prepared and TCR repertoires were sequenced by different laboratories using diverse techniques, in order to increase sequencing depth and limit assay-specific biases. Per donor, leukapheresis produced somewhere between about 0.94 and 10 billion PBMCs.

Using the deep immunoSEQ assay, TCR CDR3 regions were amplified from genomic DNA by multiplex PCR. Extracted genomic DNA from each cell subset was distributed evenly across all wells of several immunoSEQ 96-well plates, and each plate was treated as a replicate. Each replicate PCR for sorted subsets received 200 ng genomic DNA, equal to around 32,000 T cell genomes. Purified libraries were measured with a Qubit 3.0 fluorometer, size-checked on a Bioanalyzer 2100, and measured again with the KAPA Library Quantification kit. Every immunoSEQ 96-well plate was sequenced on a dedicated single-read 150-cycle Illumina NextSeq 550 flow cell. Per the authors' processing: The immunoSEQ output contained only junctional sequences without quality scores, so filtering could not match that applied to full-length reads. Sequences were annotated with PyIR, a Python wrapper for IgBLAST v1.9, and V/J genes and CDR3 were assigned using IMGT germline references. Reads were filtered out if the reads had weak V/J assignments (E-value above 1e-6), no CDR3, stop codons, out-of-frame junctions, or ambiguous translated residues. A V3J clonotype was defined by an identical inferred V gene, J gene, and CDR3 amino acid sequence. The percentage overlap between two repertoires was calculated by dividing the number of shared unique clonotypes by the size of the smaller repertoire. Richness of each repertoire was evaluated using RTK rarefaction, the Chao1 estimator, and Recon v2.1 estimates of unobserved clonotypes. OLGA was used to compute generation probabilities for all TCRbeta clonotypes that the gDNA method yielded from four donors. TCRdb retrieved this table from immuneACCESS and kept in-frame rearrangements only. Not all clones are present; in checked studies, unresolved V genes account for under half, and no reason is known for the remainder. Clone size and the V and J calls come from that table; the DNA yielded D and trimming. Within this sample are 600,000 to 700,000 clones, with around four fifths of them counted one time only. The ten largest account for about 1.8% of the sample.

To note about this clone: It lacks a known antigen. No clone much larger than this one lies a single base away; base qualities are absent.

Healthy HIV-negative adults with no recently reported acute infections or vaccinations were included as donors. All donors were Caucasian adults living in Nashville, Tennessee, USA. Magnetic negative selection was used to enrich CD4+ T cells, after which naive cells were positively selected on CD45RA and the negative fraction became the memory subset. Blood was obtained by leukapheresis, after which PBMCs were separated by Ficoll-Histopaque density gradient centrifugation and cryopreserved in liquid nitrogen vapor phase. Purity and quantity of every magnetically sorted T cell population were checked by analytical flow cytometry. From each sorted fraction, genomic DNA was isolated and quantified by UV absorbance on a Nanodrop 2000c. What the authors observed across the whole study: When four donors were compared, the shared fraction of clonotypes was 5% to 6.5% for naive CD4, roughly 3.3% for naive CD8, 2% to 2.5% for memory CD4, and less than 0.45% for memory CD8. Incomplete sequencing was indicated by rarefaction of sorted-subset datasets, despite the large sequencing depth. Pairwise subsampling led to the expectation that sequencing depth would affect the degree of clonotype sharing among donors. The small number of donors limited the genetic and exposure-history diversity represented. Clonotypes shared by all four sorted-subset donors showed higher generation probabilities than non-shared clonotypes. Sampling was restricted to blood, and TCR repertoires in tissue are likely to differ from TCR repertoires in blood. Naive subsets generally had larger estimated clonotype richness than memory subsets did.

The CDR3 has 14 amino acids, counting the end cysteine and phenylalanine. Kept here is only the CDR3 DNA, which spans 42 bases and is read in frame from base 1. The germline V gene provides CDR1 SGHVS and CDR2 FQNEAQ. V loses 1 base, J loses 5 bases, and the germline ends lie 12 bases apart. Input material: memory CD4+ T cells sorted from blood. The cell subset or site label for this specimen denotes: CD45RA-negative fraction. The clonotype originates from a woman in her 30s in good health. The rearranged chain carries TRBV7-8 and TRBJ2-7; the D region possibly corresponds to TRBD2 (6 bases align). The DNA sequence is as follows: TGTGCCAGCAGCTTAGGGAGGGGTATCGACGAGCAGTACTTC. Its coded protein is CASSLGRGIDEQYF.